The T cell receptor (beta chain) described here comes from a study of a mutant IDH1 vaccine in newly diagnosed glioma. Regarding this clone: As yet, its antigen is unknown.

The CDR3 runs to 15 residues. The germline V gene encodes CDR1 SGHAT and CDR2 FQNNGV. V was shortened by 0 bases and J by 3 bases, with 12 bases between the two germline ends. Method: immunoSEQ multiplex PCR; TCRdb's copy keeps in-frame clones and lacks some. The repertoire holds 50,000 to 75,000 clones, 74% seen once, with approximately 4.8% in the top ten. Time point reported: week 35, safety follow-up. Each dose delivered 300 ug of mutant IDH1 20-mer peptide subcutaneously with imiquimod. The sequencing used PBMCs, collected from a glioma patient whose treatment included an IDH1 peptide vaccine. The genes are TRBV11-2 and TRBJ2-7, with D unresolved. This clonotype originated in a man in his fifties or sixties with glioma. The CDR3 bases are TGTGCCAGCAGCTTAGATGCTAAGTGGGGCTACGAGCAGTACTTC. Protein: CASSLDAKWGYEQYF.